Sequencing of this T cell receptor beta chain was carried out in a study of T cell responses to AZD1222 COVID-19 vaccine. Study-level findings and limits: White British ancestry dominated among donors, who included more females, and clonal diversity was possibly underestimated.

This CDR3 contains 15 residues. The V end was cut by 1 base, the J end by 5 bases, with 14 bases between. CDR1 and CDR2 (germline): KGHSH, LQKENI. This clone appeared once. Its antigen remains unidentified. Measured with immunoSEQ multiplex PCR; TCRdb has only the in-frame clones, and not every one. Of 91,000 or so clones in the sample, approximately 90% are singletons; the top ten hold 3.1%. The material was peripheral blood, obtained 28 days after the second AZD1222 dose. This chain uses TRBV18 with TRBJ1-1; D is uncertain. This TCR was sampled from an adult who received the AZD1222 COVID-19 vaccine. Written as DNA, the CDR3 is TGTGCCAGCTCACCACGGCTCCAGGAGGGTACTGAAGCTTTCTTT. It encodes CASSPRLQEGTEAFF. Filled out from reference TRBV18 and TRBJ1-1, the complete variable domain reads NAGVMQNPRHLVRRRGQEARLRCSPMKGHSHVYWYRQLPEEGLKFMVYLQKENIIDESGMPKERFSAEFPKEGPSILRIQQVVRGDSAAYFCASSPRLQEGTEAFFGQGTRLTVV.